This T cell receptor beta chain was observed in a study of blood T cell repertoires in COVID-19 (dated by TCRdb to 2018 to 2021). Regarding the complete study: Collaborator samples came from the United States, Italy and Spain and covered acute and convalescent phases of COVID-19. The prospective study material was composed of cDNA or gDNA derived from T cells, B-cell-depleted T cells, or PBMCs. Deeply sampled blood TCRbeta repertoires from subjects exposed to, actively infected with, or recovered from COVID-19 were included in the dataset. A freely available public database, intended as a resource for researchers studying the immune response to SARS-CoV-2, is where the repertoires were released. The samples were drawn from two sources: the first 160 participants of the ongoing ImmuneRACE study, and fewer than 1,500 subjects contributed by 6 global collaborators. The sample metadata nearly always contained a de-identified subject ID, COVID-19 status, age in years and sex. Where available, HLA class I and class II types were obtained from metadata supplied by the sample provider rather than from assay-based typing.

As to this clone: No antigen is known for it. No base quality information exists; no much larger clone differs at one position.

The paper's findings and limits, for the study overall: How much clinical and demographic metadata was included differed by source and by participant, and the metadata was provided uncurated.

TCRbeta CDR3 regions were amplified from genomic DNA by means of the immunoSEQ Assay, a bias-controlled multiplex PCR. In the paper's pipeline: The number of nucleated cells in each sample was estimated by amplification of reference gene primers within the assay. To quantify the absolute abundance of each unique TCRbeta CDR3 rearrangement, sequence reads were collapsed and filtered. For each sample, productive Simpson clonality was calculated as the square root of Simpson's diversity index over productive rearrangements. TCRdb stores this immuneACCESS table with in-frame sequences only. Part of the clones is absent; in the studies checked, under half of the shortfall reflects unresolved V genes, and no reason is known for the rest. That table is the source of V, J and clone size, and D and trimming were worked out from the DNA. In this sample the table shows over 90,000 clones, 75% to 90% of which occur a single time. The ten largest account for about 1.7% of the sample.

The CDR3 has 15 amino acids, counting the end cysteine and phenylalanine. Only the CDR3 DNA is retained, 45 bases long and in frame from the first base. V has 2 bases trimmed and J has 4 bases trimmed; junction bases matching no gene number 2. CDR1 SGHAT and CDR2 FQNNGV were looked up in the germline V gene. Collaborating institutions collected whole blood in K2EDTA tubes following their own protocols. For TCRbeta analysis, collaborator samples were shipped as frozen whole blood, as isolated PBMCs, or as DNA extracted from either sample type. The receptor's source is a man older than 75 with acute or convalescent COVID-19. This chain joins TRBV11-2 to TRBJ2-2, and 9 junction bases match TRBD1. What was sequenced was peripheral blood. The CDR3 reads as follows: CASSLRTGVTGELFF. The DNA sequence is given as TGTGCCAGCAGCTTAAGGACAGGGGTCACCGGGGAGCTGTTTTTT.